A selection of T cell receptor beta chains follows, all from one sample in a study of T-cell memory formation after mild COVID-19. Via MiXCR, TCRdb re-called the 5' RACE reads, giving one row per CDR3 protein. The sample has approximately 430,000 distinct CDR3 sequences, about 22% seen once. The material sequenced was PBMCs or a T cell subset sorted from them (not recorded which). Receptor source: an adult woman who had mild COVID-19 (a few samples of this study predate the infection). Cell type and time point are not known. CDR3s include the opening cysteine and the closing phenylalanine or tryptophan. Each record gives: CDR3 DNA, CDR3 protein, D gene, clone size, J gene, V gene. A D gene is named only where the DNA matches it firmly. Only some rows state a clone size, as once, few, many or a class for expanded clones.

CDR3 DNA: TGTGCCAGCAGCCGGATCGGAGGGGCGACCTACAATGAGCAGTTCTTC; CDR3 protein: CASSRIGGATYNEQFF; D gene: -; clone size: -; J gene: TRBJ2-1; V gene: TRBV3-1
CDR3 DNA: TGTGCCAGCAGTCTCCGGACTAGCGGGAGGTCCTACGAGCAGTACTTC; CDR3 protein: CASSLRTSGRSYEQYF; D gene: TRBD2; clone size: -; J gene: TRBJ2-7; V gene: TRBV12-3/TRBV12-4
CDR3 DNA: TGTGCCACCAGTGATTCCGGGACAGAGTCCTACGAGCAGTACTTC; CDR3 protein: CATSDSGTESYEQYF; D gene: TRBD1; clone size: few; J gene: TRBJ2-7; V gene: TRBV24-1
CDR3 DNA: TGTGCCAGCAGCCTGTCACTCTCAGGGGATTGGGAGCAGTTCTTC; CDR3 protein: CASSLSLSGDWEQFF; D gene: -; clone size: -; J gene: TRBJ2-1; V gene: TRBV4-2
CDR3 DNA: TGTGCCAGCAGTAAGGACAGGGGCATGAACACTGAAGCTTTCTTT; CDR3 protein: CASSKDRGMNTEAFF; D gene: TRBD1; clone size: few; J gene: TRBJ1-1; V gene: TRBV6-5
CDR3 DNA: TGCAGCGTTGAGGGCAACTACTATGGCTACACCTTC; CDR3 protein: CSVEGNYYGYTF; D gene: -; clone size: few; J gene: TRBJ1-2; V gene: TRBV29-1
CDR3 DNA: TGCGCCAGCAGCGGGGTGGAGACCCAGTACTTC; CDR3 protein: CASSGVETQYF; D gene: -; clone size: -; J gene: TRBJ2-5; V gene: TRBV5-1
CDR3 DNA: TGTGCCAGCAGCCTAGGGGTCCACAGGGAATTCACAGATACGCAGTATTTT; CDR3 protein: CASSLGVHREFTDTQYF; D gene: -; clone size: -; J gene: TRBJ2-3; V gene: TRBV4-2
CDR3 DNA: TGTGCCATCAGTGAGAGGACGGGAAATAATTCACCCCTCCACTTT; CDR3 protein: CAISERTGNNSPLHF; D gene: -; clone size: few; J gene: TRBJ1-6; V gene: TRBV10-3
CDR3 DNA: TGTGCCACCAGCAGAGTTCCAGACGTAACGGAGTACAATGAGCAGTTCTTC; CDR3 protein: CATSRVPDVTEYNEQFF; D gene: -; clone size: -; J gene: TRBJ2-1; V gene: TRBV15
CDR3 DNA: TGTGCCAGCAGCCCTCCGCCCTACGGGACCTACGAGCAGTACTTC; CDR3 protein: CASSPPPYGTYEQYF; D gene: -; clone size: -; J gene: TRBJ2-7; V gene: TRBV7-9
CDR3 DNA: TGTGCCAGCAGTGCGTCAGGGGGCTACAATGAGCAGTTCTTC; CDR3 protein: CASSASGGYNEQFF; D gene: TRBD1; clone size: -; J gene: TRBJ2-1; V gene: TRBV2
CDR3 DNA: TGTGCCAGCAGCTTAGCAGGGATCAACTCCTGCGAGCAGTACTTC; CDR3 protein: CASSLAGINSCEQYF; D gene: -; clone size: -; J gene: TRBJ2-7; V gene: TRBV7-2
CDR3 DNA: TGTGCCAGCAGCTTAGGGCACCGGGACATCGACATTCAGTACTTC; CDR3 protein: CASSLGHRDIDIQYF; D gene: -; clone size: few; J gene: TRBJ2-4; V gene: TRBV5-5
CDR3 DNA: TGTGCCAGCAGCGTAGCTGGGGGTTCTACCTCTGGGGCCAACGTCCTGACTTTC; CDR3 protein: CASSVAGGSTSGANVLTF; D gene: -; clone size: -; J gene: TRBJ2-6; V gene: TRBV9
CDR3 DNA: TGTGCCAGCAGCAAAGTAAAGATGGGAGACAGAGGCAATCAGCCCCAGCATTTT; CDR3 protein: CASSKVKMGDRGNQPQHF; D gene: -; clone size: -; J gene: TRBJ1-5; V gene: TRBV21-1
CDR3 DNA: TGTGCCAGCAGCTTAGCGGGGTTTGGGACCCAGTACTTC; CDR3 protein: CASSLAGFGTQYF; D gene: -; clone size: few; J gene: TRBJ2-5; V gene: TRBV7-2
CDR3 DNA: TGTGCCAGTAGGGACGAGGGGAGCACTGAAGCTTTCTTT; CDR3 protein: CASRDEGSTEAFF; D gene: -; clone size: -; J gene: TRBJ1-1; V gene: TRBV19
CDR3 DNA: TGTGCCAGCAGTTACAGGGGAGGGTACAATGAGCAGTTCTTC; CDR3 protein: CASSYRGGYNEQFF; D gene: TRBD2; clone size: -; J gene: TRBJ2-1; V gene: TRBV6-5
CDR3 DNA: TGTGCCACCAGTGATGGGGATCCCCAGTACTTC; CDR3 protein: CATSDGDPQYF; D gene: -; clone size: many; J gene: TRBJ2-5; V gene: TRBV24-1
CDR3 DNA: TGTGCCAGCAGCTCCTTAGGCACCGGGGAGCTGTTTTTT; CDR3 protein: CASSSLGTGELFF; D gene: -; clone size: -; J gene: TRBJ2-2; V gene: TRBV12-3/TRBV12-4
CDR3 DNA: TGTGCCAGCAGTTACCCCGGTACTTTACACGGTGAAGCTTTCTTT; CDR3 protein: CASSYPGTLHGEAFF; D gene: -; clone size: -; J gene: TRBJ1-1; V gene: TRBV6-2/TRBV6-3
CDR3 DNA: TGCGCCAGCAGCCAATATGGGACACCAGCTCGGGGCTACACCTTC; CDR3 protein: CASSQYGTPARGYTF; D gene: -; clone size: -; J gene: TRBJ1-2; V gene: TRBV4-3
CDR3 DNA: TGTGCCAGTCAGGGGACCTACCAAGAGACCCAGTACTTC; CDR3 protein: CASQGTYQETQYF; D gene: -; clone size: -; J gene: TRBJ2-5; V gene: TRBV12-3/TRBV12-4
CDR3 DNA: TGTGCCAGCAGCCCTAGCGGAGCGAGCTCCTACGAGCAGTACTTC; CDR3 protein: CASSPSGASSYEQYF; D gene: TRBD2; clone size: few; J gene: TRBJ2-7; V gene: TRBV3-1
CDR3 DNA: TGTGCCAGCAGTGAACAACAGGGCTGGAACACTGAAGCTTTCTTT; CDR3 protein: CASSEQQGWNTEAFF; D gene: -; clone size: -; J gene: TRBJ1-1; V gene: TRBV25-1
CDR3 DNA: TGTGCCAGCGGGGGGAACGGATACGAGCAGTACTTC; CDR3 protein: CASGGNGYEQYF; D gene: -; clone size: -; J gene: TRBJ2-7; V gene: TRBV7-2
CDR3 DNA: TGTGCCAGCACGGCCGGGCCGCTGGGGCGGGTTGACACCGGGGAGCTGTTTTTT; CDR3 protein: CASTAGPLGRVDTGELFF; D gene: -; clone size: -; J gene: TRBJ2-2; V gene: TRBV2
CDR3 DNA: TGTGCCAGCAGCTTTCGGGACAGGCTTAATGAAAAACTGTTTTTT; CDR3 protein: CASSFRDRLNEKLFF; D gene: TRBD1; clone size: -; J gene: TRBJ1-4; V gene: TRBV5-6
CDR3 DNA: TGCAGTGCTACCTCGGGACTAGCGGGGTACAATGAGCAGTTCTTC; CDR3 protein: CSATSGLAGYNEQFF; D gene: TRBD2; clone size: -; J gene: TRBJ2-1; V gene: TRBV20-1
CDR3 DNA: TGTGCCACCGCAAACAGTGGAAGCCAAGAGACCCAGTACTTC; CDR3 protein: CATANSGSQETQYF; D gene: -; clone size: -; J gene: TRBJ2-5; V gene: TRBV24-1
CDR3 DNA: TGCGCCAGCAGCTTGGCCGGGCCAGGGGGGAATCAGCCCCAGCATTTT; CDR3 protein: CASSLAGPGGNQPQHF; D gene: TRBD1; clone size: -; J gene: TRBJ1-5; V gene: TRBV5-1
CDR3 DNA: TGTGCCAGCAGGACAGAAAGCGGCTATAATTCACCCCTCCACTTT; CDR3 protein: CASRTESGYNSPLHF; D gene: -; clone size: -; J gene: TRBJ1-6; V gene: TRBV2
CDR3 DNA: TGTGCCAGCAGCAAAAGGATGTCTAGAGACAGGGGAAATTTGGGCGAGCAGTACTTC; CDR3 protein: CASSKRMSRDRGNLGEQYF; D gene: -; clone size: -; J gene: TRBJ2-7; V gene: TRBV21-1
CDR3 DNA: TGTGCCACCAGTGACCCCAGCGGGAGCGGGAATGAGCAGTTCTTC; CDR3 protein: CATSDPSGSGNEQFF; D gene: TRBD2; clone size: few; J gene: TRBJ2-1; V gene: TRBV24-1
CDR3 DNA: TGTGCCAGCAGACAGGGGGTCGGTAACTATGGCTACACCTTC; CDR3 protein: CASRQGVGNYGYTF; D gene: TRBD1; clone size: many; J gene: TRBJ1-2; V gene: TRBV6-2/TRBV6-3
CDR3 DNA: TGTGCCAGTAGTGATAGATTAGGGCATAGCAATCAGCCCCAGCATTTT; CDR3 protein: CASSDRLGHSNQPQHF; D gene: -; clone size: -; J gene: TRBJ1-5; V gene: TRBV19
CDR3 DNA: TGTGCCACCAGTAACATACAGGGCAACACCGGGGAGCTGTTTTTT; CDR3 protein: CATSNIQGNTGELFF; D gene: -; clone size: -; J gene: TRBJ2-2; V gene: TRBV24-1
CDR3 DNA: TGCGCCAGCAGCTTAGCGGGGGGATTCCAATTCGTTGACAATGAGCAGTTCTTC; CDR3 protein: CASSLAGGFQFVDNEQFF; D gene: TRBD2; clone size: few; J gene: TRBJ2-1; V gene: TRBV5-1
CDR3 DNA: TGTGCCACCAGTGAACTAGCGGGCGACAATGAGCAGTTCTTC; CDR3 protein: CATSELAGDNEQFF; D gene: TRBD2; clone size: -; J gene: TRBJ2-1; V gene: TRBV24-1
CDR3 DNA: TGCGCCAGCAGCCAACCGGAGGGAGATACGCAGTATTTT; CDR3 protein: CASSQPEGDTQYF; D gene: -; clone size: few; J gene: TRBJ2-3; V gene: TRBV4-1
CDR3 DNA: TGTGCCAGCAGCGTCGGGACTAGCGGGAGTTACGAGCAGTACTTC; CDR3 protein: CASSVGTSGSYEQYF; D gene: TRBD2; clone size: few; J gene: TRBJ2-7; V gene: TRBV7-9
CDR3 DNA: TGTGCCAGCAGCTTAGCGGGGACTAGAATCGATGAGCAGTTCTTC; CDR3 protein: CASSLAGTRIDEQFF; D gene: TRBD2; clone size: few; J gene: TRBJ2-1; V gene: TRBV7-2